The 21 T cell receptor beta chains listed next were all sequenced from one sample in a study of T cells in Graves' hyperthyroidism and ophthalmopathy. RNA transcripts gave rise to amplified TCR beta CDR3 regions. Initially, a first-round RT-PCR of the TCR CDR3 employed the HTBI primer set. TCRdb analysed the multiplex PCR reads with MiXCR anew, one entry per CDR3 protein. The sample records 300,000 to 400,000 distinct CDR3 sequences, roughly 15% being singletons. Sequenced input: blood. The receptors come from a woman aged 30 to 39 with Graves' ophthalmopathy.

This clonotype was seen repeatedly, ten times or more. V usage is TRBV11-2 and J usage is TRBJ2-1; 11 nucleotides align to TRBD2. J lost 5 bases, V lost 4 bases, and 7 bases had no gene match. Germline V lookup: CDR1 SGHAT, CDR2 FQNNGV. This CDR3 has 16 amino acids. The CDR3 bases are TGTGCCAGCAGCTCGATAGCGGGGGGGACCGACAATGAGCAGTTCTTC. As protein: CASSSIAGGTDNEQFF. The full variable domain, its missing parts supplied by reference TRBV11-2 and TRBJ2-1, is EAGVAQSPRYKIIEKRQSVAFWCNPISGHATLYWYQQILGQGPKLLIQFQNNGVVDDSQLPKDRFSAERLKGVDSTLKIQPAKLEDSAVYLCASSSIAGGTDNEQFFGPGTRLTVL.

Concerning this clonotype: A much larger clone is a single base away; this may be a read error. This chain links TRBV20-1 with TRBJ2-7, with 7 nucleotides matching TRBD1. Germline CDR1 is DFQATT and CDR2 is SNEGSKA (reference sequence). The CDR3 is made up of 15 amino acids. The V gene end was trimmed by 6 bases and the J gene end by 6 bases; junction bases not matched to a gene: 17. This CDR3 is CSAKESGTVNGEQYF. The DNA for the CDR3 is TGCAGTGCGAAGGAATCCGGGACAGTAAACGGCGAGCAGTACTTC.

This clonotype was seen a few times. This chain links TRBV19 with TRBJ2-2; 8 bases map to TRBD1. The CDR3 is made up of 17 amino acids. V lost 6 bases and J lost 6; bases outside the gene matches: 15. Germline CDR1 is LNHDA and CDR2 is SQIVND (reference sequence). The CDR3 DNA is TGTGCCAGTAGGACCACAGGGGGACACGGACGATCCGGGGAGCTGTTTTTT. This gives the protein CASRTTGGHGRSGELFF.

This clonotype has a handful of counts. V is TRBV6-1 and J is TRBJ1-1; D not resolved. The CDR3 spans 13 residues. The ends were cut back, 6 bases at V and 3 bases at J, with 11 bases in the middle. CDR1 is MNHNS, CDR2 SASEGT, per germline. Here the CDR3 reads CASRVSRDTEAFF. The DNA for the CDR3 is TGTGCCAGCAGGGTTAGTAGGGACACTGAAGCTTTCTTT.

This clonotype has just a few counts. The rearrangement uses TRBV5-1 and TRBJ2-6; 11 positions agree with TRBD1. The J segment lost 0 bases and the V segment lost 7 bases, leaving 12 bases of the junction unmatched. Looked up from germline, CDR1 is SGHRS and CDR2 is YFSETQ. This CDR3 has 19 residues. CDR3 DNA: TGCGCCAGCTCCCCATGGGGGACAGGGGGTTCCTCTGGGGCCAACGTCCTGACTTTC. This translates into CASSPWGTGGSSGANVLTF.

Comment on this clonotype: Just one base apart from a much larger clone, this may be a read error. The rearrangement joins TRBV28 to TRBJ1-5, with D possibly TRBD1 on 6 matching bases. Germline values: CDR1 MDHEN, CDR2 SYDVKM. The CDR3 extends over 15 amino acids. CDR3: CASSYTGLSSQPQHF. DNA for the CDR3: TGTGCCAGCAGCTACACAGGGTTAAGCAGTCAGCCCCAGCATTTT.

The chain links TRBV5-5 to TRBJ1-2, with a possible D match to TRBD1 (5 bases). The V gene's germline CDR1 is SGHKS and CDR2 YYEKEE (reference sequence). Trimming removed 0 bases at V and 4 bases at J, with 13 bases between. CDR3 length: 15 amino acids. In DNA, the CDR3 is TGTGCCAGCAGCTTGGCCGACAGTGCCCTCTATGGCTACACCTTC. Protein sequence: CASSLADSALYGYTF.

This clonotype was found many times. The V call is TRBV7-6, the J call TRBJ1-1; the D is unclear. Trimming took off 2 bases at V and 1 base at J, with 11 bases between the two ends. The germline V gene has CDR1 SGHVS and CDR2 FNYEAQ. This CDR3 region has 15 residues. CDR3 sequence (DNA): TGTGCCAGCAGCTTAAGGTTCGGGGAGAACACTGAAGCTTTCTTT. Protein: CASSLRFGENTEAFF.

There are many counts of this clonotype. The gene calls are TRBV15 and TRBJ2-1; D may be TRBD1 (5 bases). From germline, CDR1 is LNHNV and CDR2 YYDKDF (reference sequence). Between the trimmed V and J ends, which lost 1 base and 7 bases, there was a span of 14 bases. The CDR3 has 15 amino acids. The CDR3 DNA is TGTGCCACCAGCAGAGTTCTAGGTCAGGGAAATGAGCAGTTCTTC. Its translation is CATSRVLGQGNEQFF. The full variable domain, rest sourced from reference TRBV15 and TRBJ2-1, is DAMVIQNPRYQVTQFGKPVTLSCSQTLNHNVMYWYQQKSSQAPKLLFHYYDKDFNNEADTPDNFQSRRPNTSFCFLDIRSPGLGDTAMYLCATSRVLGQGNEQFFGPGTRLTVL.

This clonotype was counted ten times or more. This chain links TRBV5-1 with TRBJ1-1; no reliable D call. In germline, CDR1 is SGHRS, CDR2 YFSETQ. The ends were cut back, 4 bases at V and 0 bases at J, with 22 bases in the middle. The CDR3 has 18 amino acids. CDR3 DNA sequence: TGCGCCAGCAGCCCCGGCAGGCGCGGAATATCAATGAACACTGAAGCTTTCTTT. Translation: CASSPGRRGISMNTEAFF. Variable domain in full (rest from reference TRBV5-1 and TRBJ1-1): KAGVTQTPRYLIKTRGQQVTLSCSPISGHRSVSWYQQTPGQGLQFLFEYFSETQRNKGNFPGRFSGRQFSNSRSEMNVSTLELGDSALYLCASSPGRRGISMNTEAFFGQGTRLTVV.

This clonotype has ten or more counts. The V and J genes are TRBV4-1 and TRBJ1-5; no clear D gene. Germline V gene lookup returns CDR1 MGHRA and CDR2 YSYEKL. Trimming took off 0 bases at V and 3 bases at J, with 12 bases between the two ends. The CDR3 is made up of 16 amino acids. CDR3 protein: CASSQDWWQHNQPQHF. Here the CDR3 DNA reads TGCGCCAGCAGCCAAGATTGGTGGCAACACAATCAGCCCCAGCATTTT.

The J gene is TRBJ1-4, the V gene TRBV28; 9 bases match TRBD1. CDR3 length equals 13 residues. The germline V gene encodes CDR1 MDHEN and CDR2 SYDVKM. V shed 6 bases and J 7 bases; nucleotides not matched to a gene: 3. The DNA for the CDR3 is TGTGCCAGCAGACAGGGGGCAGGTGAAAAACTGTTTTTT. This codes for CASRQGAGEKLFF.

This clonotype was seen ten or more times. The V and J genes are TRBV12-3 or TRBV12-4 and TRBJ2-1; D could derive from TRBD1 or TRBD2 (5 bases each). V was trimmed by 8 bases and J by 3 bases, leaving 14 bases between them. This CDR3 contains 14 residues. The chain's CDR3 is CASGRGGGYNEQFF. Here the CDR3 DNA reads TGTGCCAGCGGCCGGGGTGGGGGCTACAATGAGCAGTTCTTC.

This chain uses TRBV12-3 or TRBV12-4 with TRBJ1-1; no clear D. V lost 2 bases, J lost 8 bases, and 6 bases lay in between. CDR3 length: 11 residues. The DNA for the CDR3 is TGTGCCAGCAGTTTAAACTTGGAAGCTTTCTTT. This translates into CASSLNLEAFF.

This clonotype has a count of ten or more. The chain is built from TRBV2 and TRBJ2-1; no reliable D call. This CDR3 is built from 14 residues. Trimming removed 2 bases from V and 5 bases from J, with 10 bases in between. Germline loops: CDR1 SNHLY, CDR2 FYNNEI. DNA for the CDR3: TGTGCCAGCAGTGAAAATACGCGCGACAATGAGCAGTTCTTC. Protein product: CASSENTRDNEQFF.

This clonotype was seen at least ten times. The CDR3 loop is CAISESRGAKETQYF. The CDR3 DNA reads as TGTGCCATCAGTGAGTCTCGCGGGGCGAAGGAGACCCAGTACTTC. The rearrangement links TRBV10-3 to TRBJ2-5; D is perhaps TRBD2 (6 bases). The CDR3 covers 15 residues. Germline CDR1 ENHRY, CDR2 SYGVKD. V lost 0 bases, J lost 5 bases, and 13 bases lay in between.

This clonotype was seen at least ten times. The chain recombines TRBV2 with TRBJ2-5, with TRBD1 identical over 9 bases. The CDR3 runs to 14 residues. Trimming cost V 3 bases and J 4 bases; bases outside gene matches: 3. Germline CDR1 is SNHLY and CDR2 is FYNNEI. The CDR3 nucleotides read TGTGCCAGCAGTGAGGACAGGGGAGTAGAGACCCAGTACTTC. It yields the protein CASSEDRGVETQYF.

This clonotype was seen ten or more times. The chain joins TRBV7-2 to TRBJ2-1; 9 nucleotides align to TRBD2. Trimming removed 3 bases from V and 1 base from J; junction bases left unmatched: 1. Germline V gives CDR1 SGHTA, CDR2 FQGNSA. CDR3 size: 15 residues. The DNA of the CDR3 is TGTGCCAGCAGCTTGCGGGGGGGGTCCTACAATGAGCAGTTCTTC. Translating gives CASSLRGGSYNEQFF.

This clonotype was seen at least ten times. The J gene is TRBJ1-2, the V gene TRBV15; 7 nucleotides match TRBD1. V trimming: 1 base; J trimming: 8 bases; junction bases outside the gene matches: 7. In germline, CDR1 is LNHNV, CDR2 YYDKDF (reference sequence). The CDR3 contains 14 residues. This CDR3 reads CATSRVTGREGYTF. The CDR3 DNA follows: TGTGCCACCAGCAGAGTGACAGGGCGGGAGGGCTACACCTTC.

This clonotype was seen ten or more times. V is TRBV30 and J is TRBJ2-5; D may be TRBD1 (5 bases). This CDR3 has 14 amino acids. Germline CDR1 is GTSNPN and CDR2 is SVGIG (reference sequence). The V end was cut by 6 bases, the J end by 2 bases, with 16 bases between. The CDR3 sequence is CACHATAKQETQYF. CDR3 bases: TGTGCCTGTCATGCGACAGCGAAACAAGAGACCCAGTACTTC.

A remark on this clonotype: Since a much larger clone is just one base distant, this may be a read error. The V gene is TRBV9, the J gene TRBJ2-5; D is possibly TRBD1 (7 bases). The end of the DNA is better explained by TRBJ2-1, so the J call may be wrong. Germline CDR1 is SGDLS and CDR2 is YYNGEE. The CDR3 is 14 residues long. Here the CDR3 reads CASSVGGRGETQFF. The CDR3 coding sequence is TGTGCCAGCAGCGTAGGCGGCAGGGGGGAGACCCAGTTCTTC.